These T cell receptor beta chains were read from a single sample in a study of Tregs in tolerant kidney transplant recipients. The data were produced by immunoSEQ multiplex PCR, yet TCRdb's version contains in-frame clones alone and is incomplete. The table has some 68,000 clones, 84% seen once. The material sequenced was CD4+ T cells from blood. Receptor source: a human donor in good health. CDR3s include the opening cysteine and the closing phenylalanine or tryptophan. The D gene is left open where the match is weak. The size field is filled for only some rows; it gives once, few, many or a size class.

j_call clone_size d_call v_call cdr3_aa cdr3_nt
TRBJ1-2 . TRBD1 TRBV10-2 CASLQGAGYGYTF TGCGCCAGTCTCCAGGGGGCGGGCTATGGCTACACCTTC
TRBJ1-6 . TRBD1 TRBV7-2 CASSSGTGGAGSPLHF TGTGCCAGCAGTTCCGGGACAGGGGGCGCAGGCTCACCCCTCCACTTT
TRBJ2-2 . . TRBV7-2 CASRLTSITGELFF TGTGCCAGCAGGTTGACTTCAATTACCGGGGAGCTGTTTTTT
TRBJ1-6 . TRBD1 TRBV5-8 CASSHKKGTGGRSPLHF TGCGCCAGCAGCCACAAGAAGGGGACAGGGGGGCGATCACCCCTCCACTTT
TRBJ2-3 . . TRBV7-8 CASSLLDLLGTQYF TGTGCCAGCAGCTTATTGGACCTTCTGGGTACGCAGTATTTT
TRBJ2-7 . . TRBV4-3 CASSQGRGPNEQYF TGCGCCAGCAGCCAGGGTCGCGGGCCAAACGAGCAGTACTTC
TRBJ1-1 few . TRBV4-3 CASSQELNTEAFF TGCGCCAGCAGCCAAGAACTGAACACTGAAGCTTTCTTT
TRBJ2-1 . . TRBV10-2 CASSGSTGQRQFF TGCGCCAGCAGTGGGAGTACTGGGCAGAGGCAGTTCTTC
TRBJ1-1 . . TRBV5-6 CASSLPEQIMNTEAFF TGTGCCAGCAGCTTGCCCGAACAGATAATGAACACTGAAGCTTTCTTT
TRBJ2-3 . . TRBV4-1 CASSQDLPATDTQYF TGCGCCAGCAGCCAAGATCTACCGGCCACAGATACGCAGTATTTT
TRBJ2-3 . . TRBV19 CASSMGQGAGTQYF TGTGCCAGTAGTATGGGGCAAGGGGCCGGCACGCAGTATTTT
TRBJ1-5 . . TRBV6-1 CASSREWGNQPQHF TGTGCCAGCAGTCGAGAATGGGGCAATCAGCCCCAGCATTTT
TRBJ1-1 . . TRBV7-2 CASSDQSGRNTEAFF TGTGCCAGCAGCGATCAGTCGGGAAGAAACACTGAAGCTTTCTTT
TRBJ2-7 . . TRBV30 CAWSVPVAGRTYEQYF TGTGCCTGGAGTGTACCTGTTGCGGGACGAACCTACGAGCAGTACTTC
TRBJ2-5 . . TRBV19 CASGGGRVETQYF TGTGCCAGCGGAGGGGGACGGGTAGAGACCCAGTACTTC
TRBJ2-7 . . TRBV7-9 CASSLANRAEEEQYF TGTGCCAGCAGCTTAGCGAACAGGGCCGAGGAAGAGCAGTACTTC
TRBJ1-6 once . TRBV7-2 CASSLSNSPLHF TGTGCCAGCAGCTTAAGTAATTCACCCCTCCACTTT
TRBJ1-4 . . TRBV19 CASSRSATNEKLFF TGTGCCAGTAGTAGGTCCGCAACTAATGAAAAACTGTTTTTT
TRBJ2-5 many . TRBV7-9 CASSLGTSQETQYF TGTGCCAGCAGCCTCGGGACTTCTCAAGAGACCCAGTACTTC
TRBJ1-1 . . TRBV6-5 CASSYLRDTEAFF TGTGCCAGCAGTTACCTTCGCGACACTGAAGCTTTCTTT
TRBJ2-7 . TRBD1 TRBV11-1 CASSRTGGYEQYF TGTGCCAGCAGCAGGACAGGGGGCTACGAGCAGTACTTC
TRBJ2-6 once . TRBV5-1 CASSLESGANVLTF TGCGCCAGCAGCTTGGAATCTGGGGCCAACGTCCTGACTTTC
TRBJ1-1 . TRBD1 TRBV7-3 CASSLTPDRGRTEAFF TGTGCCAGCAGCTTAACCCCGGACAGGGGGCGTACTGAAGCTTTCTTT
TRBJ1-6 . TRBD1 TRBV6-5 CASSYGTGEYNSPLHF TGTGCCAGCAGTTACGGGACAGGAGAATATAATTCACCCCTCCACTTT
TRBJ2-3 . TRBD2 TRBV7-2 CASSPRGLAGATDTQYF TGTGCCAGCAGCCCCCGAGGACTAGCGGGCGCCACAGATACGCAGTATTTT
TRBJ2-1 . . TRBV11-2 CASSLASTRAYNEQFF TGTGCCAGCAGCTTAGCGTCGACACGAGCCTACAATGAGCAGTTCTTC
TRBJ2-6 . . TRBV18 CASSRDSLAGANVLTF TGTGCCAGCTCACGAGACAGCCTTGCTGGGGCCAACGTCCTGACTTTC
TRBJ2-1 . . TRBV6-1 CASSRTATEGEQFF TGTGCCAGCAGCCGAACCGCGACGGAAGGCGAGCAGTTCTTC
TRBJ1-2 . TRBD1 TRBV10-3 CAISGQGVDYTF TGTGCCATCAGTGGTCAGGGGGTTGACTACACCTTC
TRBJ1-3 once . TRBV5-1 CASSEDRPGNTIYF TGCGCCAGCAGCGAGGACAGACCTGGAAACACCATATATTTT
TRBJ2-3 . TRBD2 TRBV7-6 CASSLVVPSGNTDTQYF TGTGCCAGCAGCTTAGTAGTGCCTAGCGGAAACACAGATACGCAGTATTTT
TRBJ1-1 . . TRBV18 CASSGTNKAFF TGTGCCAGCTCCGGGACGAATAAAGCTTTCTTT
TRBJ2-2 . . TRBV6-1 CATQGRGDTGELFF TGTGCCACCCAAGGGCGCGGCGACACCGGGGAGCTGTTTTTT
TRBJ2-5 . . TRBV11-3 CASSLPRSQETQYF TGTGCCAGCAGCTTACCGCGGAGCCAAGAGACCCAGTACTTC
TRBJ1-2 . . TRBV5-6 CASRRAGENYGYTF TGTGCCAGCAGGCGGGCAGGGGAAAACTATGGCTACACCTTC
TRBJ2-5 . . TRBV7-6 CASSLQGETQYF TGTGCCAGCAGCTTACAGGGAGAGACCCAGTACTTC
TRBJ1-6 . . TRBV6-6 CASRENNSPLHF TGTGCCAGCAGGGAGAACAATTCACCCCTCCACTTT
TRBJ2-7 . TRBD2 TRBV7-9 CASSTSGGTISYEQYF TGTGCCAGCAGTACTAGCGGGGGGACCATCTCCTACGAGCAGTACTTC
TRBJ1-2 few TRBD1 TRBV10-3 CAITEGRGLIGNYGYTF TGTGCCATCACCGAGGGGAGGGGGCTGATTGGAAACTATGGCTACACCTTC
TRBJ1-3 . . TRBV9 CASSVDVGFGNTIYF TGTGCCAGCAGCGTAGATGTGGGCTTTGGAAACACCATATATTTT
TRBJ1-1 . . TRBV7-9 CASSTLGGWTEAFF TGTGCCAGCAGCACCCTAGGAGGGTGGACTGAAGCTTTCTTT
TRBJ1-2 . TRBD1 TRBV19 CASSSWDRGNYSYGYTF TGTGCCAGTAGTTCCTGGGACAGGGGGAATTATTCTTATGGCTACACCTTC
TRBJ2-1 . TRBD2 TRBV15 CATSRNTLAGGTYNEQFF TGTGCCACCAGCCGAAACACTTTAGCGGGGGGGACCTACAATGAGCAGTTCTTC
TRBJ2-3 once TRBD2 TRBV5-4 CASSPAGTDTQYF TGTGCCAGCAGCCCAGCGGGGACAGATACGCAGTATTTT
TRBJ2-5 once TRBD2 TRBV7-9 CASSLRGTSGRVKTQYF TGTGCCAGCAGCTTAAGGGGAACTAGCGGGAGAGTAAAGACCCAGTACTTC
TRBJ1-3 . . TRBV19 CASRHLGNTIYF TGTGCCAGTCGGCACCTTGGAAACACCATATATTTT
TRBJ2-4 . . TRBV20-1 CSGVSDNIQYF TGCAGTGGGGTCTCGGACAACATTCAGTACTTC
TRBJ2-7 . TRBD2 TRBV18 CASSEHSGVLEQYF TGTGCCAGCTCGGAGCATAGCGGGGTCCTAGAGCAGTACTTC
TRBJ2-3 . TRBD1 TRBV29-1 CSVKGQVSDTQYF TGCAGCGTGAAGGGACAGGTATCAGATACGCAGTATTTT
TRBJ1-1 . . TRBV7-2 CASSPTTGSTEAFF TGTGCCAGCAGCCCTACAACAGGGAGCACTGAAGCTTTCTTT
TRBJ2-3 . TRBD2 TRBV7-2 CASSLKLAGGPDTQYF TGTGCCAGCAGCTTAAAACTAGCGGGGGGGCCAGATACGCAGTATTTT
TRBJ2-1 . . TRBV11-2 CASSPRGNPSYNEQFF TGTGCCAGCAGCCCCAGGGGAAACCCCTCCTACAATGAGCAGTTCTTC
TRBJ2-1 . . TRBV11-2 CASSLFLEQFF TGTGCCAGCAGCTTATTCCTGGAGCAGTTCTTC
TRBJ2-3 . . TRBV14 CASSQIRSKGTQYF TGTGCCAGCAGCCAAATACGGAGTAAGGGTACGCAGTATTTT